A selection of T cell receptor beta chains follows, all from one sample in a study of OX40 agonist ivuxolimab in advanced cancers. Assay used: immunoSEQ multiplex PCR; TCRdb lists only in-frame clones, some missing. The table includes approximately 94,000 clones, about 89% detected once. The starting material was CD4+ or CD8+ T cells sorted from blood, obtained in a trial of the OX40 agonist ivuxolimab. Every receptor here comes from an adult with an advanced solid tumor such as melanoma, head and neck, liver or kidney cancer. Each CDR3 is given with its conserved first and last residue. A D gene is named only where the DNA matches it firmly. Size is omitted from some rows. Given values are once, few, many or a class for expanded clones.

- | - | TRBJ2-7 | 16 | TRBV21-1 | TGTGCCAGCAGAGTGGACCTTCGTTGGACGTTACACGAGCAGTACTTC | CASRVDLRWTLHEQYF
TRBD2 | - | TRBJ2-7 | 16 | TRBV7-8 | TGTGCCAGCAGCCAGGAAGCGGGGGGGATCTCCTACGAGCAGTACTTC | CASSQEAGGISYEQYF
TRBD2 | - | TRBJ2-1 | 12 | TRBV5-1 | TGCGCCAGCAGTAGCGGGGGCAATGAGCAGTTCTTC | CASSSGGNEQFF
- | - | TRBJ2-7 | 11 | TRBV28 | TGTGCCGGTCAGGGGCTGGGCGAGCAGTACTTC | CAGQGLGEQYF
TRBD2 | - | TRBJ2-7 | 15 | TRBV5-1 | TGCGCCAGCAGCCGGGGACTAGGAAATTATTACGAGCAGTACTTC | CASSRGLGNYYEQYF
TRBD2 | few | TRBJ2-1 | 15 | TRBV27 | TGTGCCAGCAGTCCACTAGCGGGGGCATACAATGAGCAGTTCTTC | CASSPLAGAYNEQFF
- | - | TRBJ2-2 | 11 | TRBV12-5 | TGTGCTAGTGGAACTACCGGGGAGCTGTTTTTT | CASGTTGELFF
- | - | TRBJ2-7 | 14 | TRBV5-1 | TGCGCCAGCAGCTTGACACAGGGAGCCTACGAGCAGTACTTC | CASSLTQGAYEQYF
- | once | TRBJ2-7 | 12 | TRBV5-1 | TGCGCCAGCAGCTTGGACAGGTACGAGCAGTACTTC | CASSLDRYEQYF
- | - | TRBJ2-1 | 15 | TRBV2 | TGTGCCAGCAGTGATCAGGGGATAAGTTACAATGAGCAGTTCTTC | CASSDQGISYNEQFF
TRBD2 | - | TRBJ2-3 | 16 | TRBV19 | TGTGCCAGTAGTAGGGGACTAGCGGGAGCGGCAGATACGCAGTATTTT | CASSRGLAGAADTQYF
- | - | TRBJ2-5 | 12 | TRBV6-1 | TGTGCCAGCAGTGAAGCTGGTGGGACCCAGTACTTC | CASSEAGGTQYF
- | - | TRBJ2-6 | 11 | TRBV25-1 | TGTGCCAGCAGTAGAGCCAACGTCCTGACTTTC | CASSRANVLTF
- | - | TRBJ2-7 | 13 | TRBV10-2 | TGCGCCAGTGCCCGCGGGGACTCCTACGAGCAGTACTTC | CASARGDSYEQYF
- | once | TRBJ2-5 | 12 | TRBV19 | TGTGCCAGTTCACGGGCCCAAGAGACCCAGTACTTC | CASSRAQETQYF
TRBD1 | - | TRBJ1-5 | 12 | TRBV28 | TGTGCCAGCAGCCTAACCACAGGGGCCCAGCATTTT | CASSLTTGAQHF
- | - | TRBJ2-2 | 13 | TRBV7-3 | TGTGCCAGCAGCTTAGATAGGTCCGGGGAGCTGTTTTTT | CASSLDRSGELFF
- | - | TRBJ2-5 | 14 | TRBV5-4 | TGTGCCAGCAGCTTGGTGGTAGGCGGAGAGACCCAGTACTTC | CASSLVVGGETQYF
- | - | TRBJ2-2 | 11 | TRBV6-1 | TGTGCCAGCAAGGGGCCCGGGGAGCTGTTTTTT | CASKGPGELFF
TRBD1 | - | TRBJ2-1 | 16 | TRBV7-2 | TGTGCCAGCAGCTCCCCCTTAGGGGGCAGCTACAATGAGCAGTTCTTC | CASSSPLGGSYNEQFF
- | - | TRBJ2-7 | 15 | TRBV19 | TGTGCCAGTAGTATGAGGGCAATCCTCTCCTACGAGCAGTACTTC | CASSMRAILSYEQYF
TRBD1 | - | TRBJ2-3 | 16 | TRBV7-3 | TGTGCCAGCAGCTTATCCAATCAGGGGGCGTTTGGCACGCAGTATTTT | CASSLSNQGAFGTQYF
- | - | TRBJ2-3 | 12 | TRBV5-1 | TGCGCCAGCAGCTTGACTACAGATACGCAGTATTTT | CASSLTTDTQYF
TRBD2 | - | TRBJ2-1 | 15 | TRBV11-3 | TGTGCCAGCAGCTTAGCGGGGGGGGCTTACAATGAGCAGTTCTTC | CASSLAGGAYNEQFF
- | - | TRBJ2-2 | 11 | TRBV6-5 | TGTGCCAGCAGAAACACCGGGGAGCTGTTTTTT | CASRNTGELFF
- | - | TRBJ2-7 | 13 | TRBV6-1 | TGTGCCAGCTCCGCGGGGCGTGGATACGAGCAGTACTTC | CASSAGRGYEQYF
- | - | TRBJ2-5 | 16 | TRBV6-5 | TGTGCCAGCAGTTCACACGCACCAGGGTCCCGGGAGACCCAGTACTTC | CASSSHAPGSRETQYF
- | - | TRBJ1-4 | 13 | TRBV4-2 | TGTGCCAGCAGCCAAGAGGGGAAGAGGACCAGGCTTTTT | CASSQEGKRTRLF
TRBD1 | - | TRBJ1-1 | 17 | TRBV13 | TGTGCCAGCAGCCGTAAAGTCGGACAGGGGGCGAACACTGAAGCTTTCTTT | CASSRKVGQGANTEAFF
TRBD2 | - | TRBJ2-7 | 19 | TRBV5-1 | TGCGCCAGCAGCAGAAAAGGGACTAGCGGGAGTGGATTTCTTCACGAGCAGTACTTC | CASSRKGTSGSGFLHEQYF
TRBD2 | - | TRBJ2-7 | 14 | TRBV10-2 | TGCGCCAGCATTACTAGCGGAAGCTCCTACGAGCAGTACTTC | CASITSGSSYEQYF
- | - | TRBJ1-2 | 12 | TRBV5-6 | TGTGCCAGCACCTCAGGGATACTTGGCTACACCTTC | CASTSGILGYTF
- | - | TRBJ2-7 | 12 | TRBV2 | TGTGCCAGCAGTGGACCTTCCTACGAGCAGTACTTC | CASSGPSYEQYF
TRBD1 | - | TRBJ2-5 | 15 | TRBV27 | TGTGCCAGCAGTCAGAGCCCGACAGGGCGTATGACCCAGTACTTC | CASSQSPTGRMTQYF
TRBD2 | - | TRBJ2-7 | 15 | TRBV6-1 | TGTGCCAGCACCACTAGCGGGGGGCGAACCTACGAGCAGTACTTC | CASTTSGGRTYEQYF
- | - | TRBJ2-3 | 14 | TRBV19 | TGTGCCAGTAGTATCCCGCCCCCCGCAGATACGCAGTATTTT | CASSIPPPADTQYF
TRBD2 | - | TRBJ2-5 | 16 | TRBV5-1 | TGCGCCAGCAGCTTGGGAGAGCGGGAGGGCCGGGAGACCCAGTACTTC | CASSLGEREGRETQYF
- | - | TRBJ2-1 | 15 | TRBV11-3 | TGTGCCAGCAGCCCGAGAGGGCCTGGCTACAATGAGCAGTTCTTC | CASSPRGPGYNEQFF
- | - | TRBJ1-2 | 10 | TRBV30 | TGTGCCTGGCGCAAAGGGGGCTACACCTTC | CAWRKGGYTF
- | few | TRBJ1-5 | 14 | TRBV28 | TGTGCCAGCAGTTTAGAGGGGCAGAATCAGCCCCAGCATTTT | CASSLEGQNQPQHF
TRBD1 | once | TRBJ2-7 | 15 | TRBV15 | TGTGCCACCAGCAGATCCGGGACAGGAGCCTACGAGCAGTACTTC | CATSRSGTGAYEQYF
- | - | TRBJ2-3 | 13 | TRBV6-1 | TGTGCCAGCAGCAAAACTTACACAGATACGCAGTATTTT | CASSKTYTDTQYF
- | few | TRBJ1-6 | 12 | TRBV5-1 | TGCGCCAGCTCTCCTACGGGATCACCCCTCCACTTT | CASSPTGSPLHF
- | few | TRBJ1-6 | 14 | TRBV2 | TGTGCCAGCAGGGAGGACGGGGAGCAGTCACCCCTCCACTTT | CASREDGEQSPLHF
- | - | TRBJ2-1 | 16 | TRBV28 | TGTGCCAGCAGCAGAGTCACAGGGCCCCTTTACAATGAGCAGTTCTTC | CASSRVTGPLYNEQFF
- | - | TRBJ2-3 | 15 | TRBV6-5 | TGTGCCAGCAGCCGCCGGGACGCCCGGAGAGGTACGCAGTATTTT | CASSRRDARRGTQYF
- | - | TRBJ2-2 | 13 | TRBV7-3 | TGTGCCAGCAGCTTAGTGCGTTCCGGGGAGCTGTTTTTT | CASSLVRSGELFF
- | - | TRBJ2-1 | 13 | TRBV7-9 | TGTGCCAGCAGCGCAGGACAGTACAATGAGCAGTTCTTC | CASSAGQYNEQFF
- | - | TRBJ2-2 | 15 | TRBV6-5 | TGTGCCAGCAGTCGACAGAATTGGAACACCGGGGAGCTGTTTTTT | CASSRQNWNTGELFF
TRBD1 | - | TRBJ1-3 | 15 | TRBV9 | TGTGCCAGCAGCGCCCCGGGACAGGGTGGAAACACCATATATTTT | CASSAPGQGGNTIYF
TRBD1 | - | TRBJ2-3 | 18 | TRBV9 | TGTGCCAGCAGCGGAGAATTTTCGGGACAGGGGATCGCAGATACGCAGTATTTT | CASSGEFSGQGIADTQYF
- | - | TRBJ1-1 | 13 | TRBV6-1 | TGTGCCAGCAGTGCTGAGGGGTTCACTGAAGCTTTCTTT | CASSAEGFTEAFF
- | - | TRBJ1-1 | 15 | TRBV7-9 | TGTGCCAGCAGCTCCTTAGCGGGGCCGAACACTGAAGCTTTCTTT | CASSSLAGPNTEAFF
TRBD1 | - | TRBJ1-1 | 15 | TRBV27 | TGTGCCAGCAGTGAGCCGGGACAGCCCTACACTGAAGCTTTCTTT | CASSEPGQPYTEAFF
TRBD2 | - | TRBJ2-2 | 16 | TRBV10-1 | TGCGCCAGCAGAGCCGGACTAGCAGCGAACACCGGGGAGCTGTTTTTT | CASRAGLAANTGELFF
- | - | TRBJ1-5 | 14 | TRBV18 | TGTGCCAGCTCACCAGATTATAGCAATCAGCCCCAGCATTTT | CASSPDYSNQPQHF
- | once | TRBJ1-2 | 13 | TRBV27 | TGTGCCAGCAGTTTCCTCGGGATCTATGGCTACACCTTC | CASSFLGIYGYTF